The next 22 T cell receptor beta chains were all read from a single sample in a study of cytomegalovirus exposure and HLA in healthy donors. It was with 60 Vbeta and 13 Jbeta primers that the PCR ran. Only in-frame clones appear in the TCRdb table, and some are missing; sequencing was by immunoSEQ multiplex PCR. This sample has roughly 82,000 clones; over 60% occur once, and the top ten carry around 10%. Sequenced material: PBMCs. These receptors all come from a woman between 35 and 50 years old in good health and CMV-seropositive.

This clone was seen a handful of times. The V gene is TRBV5-5, the J gene TRBJ1-1; possibly TRBD1 for D (5 bases). Trimming cost V 3 bases and J 5 bases, with 14 bases left between them. This CDR3 comprises 14 residues. Germline V lookup: CDR1 SGHKS, CDR2 YYEKEE (reference sequence). CDR3 DNA: TGTGCCAGCAGCTGGGACGGGGGAGGGACTGAAGCTTTCTTT. This translates into CASSWDGGGTEAFF.

The chain employs TRBV18 and TRBJ2-3; 8 bases line up with TRBD1. After removal of 3 bases from V and 2 bases from J, the junction contained 4 bases not matched to a gene. Germline CDR1 and CDR2: KGHSH and LQKENI. The CDR3 covers 15 residues. CDR3 coding DNA: TGTGCCAGCTCACCCGTGGACAGGGCCACAGATACGCAGTATTTT. Amino acid sequence: CASSPVDRATDTQYF.

In this sample, this clone turned up a few times. The chain links TRBV6-5 to TRBJ1-2, with D maybe TRBD1 (5 bases). The germline gives CDR1 MNHEY, CDR2 SVGAGI. The V end was cut by 2 bases, the J end by 5 bases, with 6 bases between. The CDR3 loop spans 12 amino acids. CDR3 DNA: TGTGCCAGCAGTTACAAGGGGTATGGCTACACCTTC. Translating it yields CASSYKGYGYTF.

Details on this clone: Compared with germline, one end of the junction differs, possibly owing to a read error. The rearrangement joins TRBV29-1 to TRBJ1-2, with 8 bases fitting TRBD1. The CDR3 is 10 amino acids. Germline V CDR1 and CDR2: SQVTM, ANQGSEA. The CDR3, as DNA: TGCAGCGTTGTAGGACAGGGAGGACCCTTC. Protein sequence: CSVVGQGGPF.

CDR3 bases: TGTGCCACCAGCAGAGGACCGGTGGGAGGGCCGGGCAATCAGCCCCAGCATTTT. Translation: CATSRGPVGGPGNQPQHF. V gene TRBV15 combines with J gene TRBJ1-5; D is uncertain. This CDR3 has 18 amino acids. V dropped 1 base and J dropped 2 bases, with 18 bases sitting between them. CDR1 and CDR2 from the germline V gene are LNHNV and YYDKDF (reference sequence).

V gene TRBV7-8 combines with J gene TRBJ1-1; the D is unclear. The V gene's germline CDR1 is SGHVS and CDR2 FQNEAQ. Deletions cut 5 bases from V and 5 bases from J, with 15 bases between. The CDR3 length is 14 residues. CDR3 region: CASSPGVEKTEAFF. DNA of the CDR3: TGTGCCAGCAGCCCCGGGGTGGAAAAGACTGAAGCTTTCTTT.

This clone was detected many times. The gene calls are TRBV18 and TRBJ1-5, with D possibly being TRBD1 (5 bases). V lost 2 bases and J lost 7, with 12 bases in between. Germline values: CDR1 KGHSH, CDR2 LQKENI. The CDR3 is 14 amino acids. The CDR3 sequence: CASSPGGSGQPQHF. CDR3 DNA: TGTGCCAGCTCACCAGGGGGGTCCGGACAGCCCCAGCATTTT.

This clone showed up just a few times. The V call is TRBV19, the J call TRBJ1-2; TRBD1 aligns across 7 bases. CDR1 is LNHDA, CDR2 SQIVND, per germline (reference sequence). The V and J ends lost 9 bases and 4 bases, in that order; junction bases with no gene match: 8. This CDR3 comprises 13 residues. Here the CDR3 DNA reads TGTGCCAGCAGACGGGACAGCTTCTATGGCTACACCTTC. Protein: CASRRDSFYGYTF.

The chain uses TRBV30 and TRBJ2-3; 7 bases are shared with TRBD2. CDR1 GTSNPN and CDR2 SVGIG come from the germline V gene (reference sequence). V dropped 3 bases and J dropped 6; count of bases not matched to a gene: 6. The CDR3 length is 13 residues. As DNA, the CDR3 is TGTGCCTGGAGCTTAAGCGGGGTGGATACGCAGTATTTT. This sequence encodes CAWSLSGVDTQYF. Full variable domain (outside the CDR3, taken from reference TRBV30 and TRBJ2-3): SQTIHQWPATLVQPVGSPLSLECTVEGTSNPNLYWYRQAAGRGLQLLFYSVGIGQISSEVPQNLSASRPQDRQFILSSKKLLLSDSGFYLCAWSLSGVDTQYFGPGTRLTVL.

V and J are TRBV2 and TRBJ2-5; 7 positions agree with TRBD2. Looked up from germline, CDR1 is SNHLY and CDR2 is FYNNEI. J was trimmed by 5 bases and V by 8 bases; bases with no gene match: 8. The CDR3 loop spans 13 amino acids. The CDR3 coding sequence is TGTGCCAGCGGCCGCGAGGGAGGGGAGACCCAGTACTTC. This sequence encodes CASGREGGETQYF.

The chain joins TRBV30 to TRBJ2-2; D may be TRBD1 (5 bases). V lost 6 bases and J 2 bases, leaving 10 bases between the germline ends. From germline, CDR1 is GTSNPN and CDR2 SVGIG (reference sequence). This CDR3 has 13 residues. The CDR3 loop is CACVTGNTGELFF. CDR3 DNA sequence: TGTGCCTGCGTCACAGGTAACACCGGGGAGCTGTTTTTT.

Concerning this clone itself: Its ends do not fully match the called genes, so a read error is possible. The genes are TRBV7-9 and TRBJ2-3, with 11 bases aligning to TRBD2. The CDR3 totals 15 residues. Germline values: CDR1 SEHNR, CDR2 FQNEAQ (reference sequence). The CDR3 reads CASSLAGGPADTQYF. The DNA for the CDR3 is TGTGCCAGCAGTTTAGCGGGAGGGCCCGCAGATACGCAGTATTTT.

This clone has only one observation. The chain recombines TRBV11-1 with TRBJ2-7; 12 nucleotides line up with TRBD2. The trim removed 5 bases at V and 0 bases at J, leaving 5 bases unmatched. The V gene's germline CDR1 is SGHAT and CDR2 FQDESV (reference sequence). The CDR3 is 16 amino acids. The chain's CDR3 is CASSLPTSGSSYEQYF. CDR3 in DNA: TGTGCCAGCAGCCTCCCGACTAGCGGGAGCTCCTACGAGCAGTACTTC. Supplemented by reference TRBV11-1 and TRBJ2-7, the full variable domain reads EAEVAQSPRYKITEKSQAVAFWCDPISGHATLYWYRQILGQGPELLVQFQDESVVDDSQLPKDRFSAERLKGVDSTLKIQPAELGDSAMYLCASSLPTSGSSYEQYFGPGTRLTVT.

The chain combines TRBV2 with TRBJ1-1, with TRBD1 matching 7 bases. This CDR3 has 14 residues. V shed 7 bases, J shed 1 base, and the junction held 6 bases outside the gene matches. Germline V CDR1 and CDR2: SNHLY, FYNNEI. The CDR3 DNA reads TGTGCCAGCAAAGTTGGGACAGAGAACACTGAAGCTTTCTTT. Translation: CASKVGTENTEAFF.

The V and J genes are TRBV30 and TRBJ1-2, with a tentative D call TRBD1 (6 bases). This CDR3 region has 14 residues. The germline gives CDR1 GTSNPN, CDR2 SVGIG (reference sequence). The V and J ends lost 2 bases and 2 bases respectively, with 12 bases between them. The CDR3 nucleotides read TGTGCCTGGAGTCCTAGGCAGGGGAACTATGGCTACACCTTC. Protein sequence: CAWSPRQGNYGYTF.

CDR3: CASSEDGSSGNTIYF. The CDR3 DNA reads as TGTGCCAGCAGTGAAGACGGGAGCTCTGGAAACACCATATATTTT. The J gene is TRBJ1-3, the V gene TRBV2; D remains unclear. CDR3 length equals 15 residues. V was trimmed by 1 base and J by 0 bases, leaving 7 bases between them. Germline V gives CDR1 SNHLY, CDR2 FYNNEI.

The J gene is TRBJ2-3, the V gene TRBV5-1, with TRBD2 matching over 7 bases. This CDR3 is 15 amino acids long. Germline V CDR1 and CDR2: SGHRS, YFSETQ. After removal of 4 bases from V and 0 bases from J, the junction contained 5 bases not matched to a gene. CDR3 nucleotides: TGCGCCAGCAGCCAAGGACTAGAAAGCACAGATACGCAGTATTTT. It codes for CASSQGLESTDTQYF. The whole variable domain, filled in from reference TRBV5-1 and TRBJ2-3, reads KAGVTQTPRYLIKTRGQQVTLSCSPISGHRSVSWYQQTPGQGLQFLFEYFSETQRNKGNFPGRFSGRQFSNSRSEMNVSTLELGDSALYLCASSQGLESTDTQYFGPGTRLTVL.

This chain links TRBV7-9 with TRBJ2-7; D perhaps matches TRBD1 (7 bases). V lost 2 bases and J 6 bases, leaving 17 bases between the germline ends. Looked up from germline, CDR1 is SEHNR and CDR2 is FQNEAQ (reference sequence). This CDR3 spans 15 amino acids. CDR3 bases: TGTGCCAGCAGCTTACTTGGCGGGACAGCAACCGAGCAGTACTTC. Amino acid sequence: CASSLLGGTATEQYF.

This clone occurred a few times. CDR3 residues: CSVEGDTDGYTF. The DNA for the CDR3 is TGCAGCGTCGAGGGGGACACGGATGGCTACACCTTC. The chain has TRBV29-1 and TRBJ1-2, with D tentatively TRBD1 (6 bases). Trimming removed 6 bases at V and 6 bases at J, with 14 bases between. CDR3 length: 12 amino acids. CDR1 is SQVTM, CDR2 ANQGSEA, per germline.

The V and J genes are TRBV4-2 and TRBJ1-1; D is possibly TRBD1 (5 bases). Germline values: CDR1 LGHNA, CDR2 YNFKEQ. The CDR3 extends over 15 amino acids. With 0 bases removed from V and 4 bases from J, the gap between germline ends came to 12 bases. The chain's CDR3 is CASSQDVLQGTEAFF. As DNA, the CDR3 is TGTGCCAGCAGCCAAGATGTCCTTCAGGGCACTGAAGCTTTCTTT.

In this sample, this clone turned up once. This chain joins TRBV25-1 and TRBJ1-2; 10 bases align to TRBD1. The trim removed 6 bases at V and 7 bases at J, leaving 5 bases unmatched. This CDR3 is 13 amino acids long. Germline V gene sequence: CDR1 MGHDK, CDR2 SYGVNS. This CDR3 reads CASRGTGEIGYTF. CDR3 nucleotide sequence: TGTGCCAGCAGGGGGACAGGGGAGATTGGCTACACCTTC.

The chain uses TRBV29-1 and TRBJ2-5, with TRBD2 as a possible D gene (5 bases). Germline values: CDR1 SQVTM, CDR2 ANQGSEA. The ends were cut back, 6 bases at V and 0 bases at J, with 8 bases in the middle. This CDR3 comprises 12 residues. The CDR3 nucleotides read TGCAGCGTGAGACTACACCAAGAGACCCAGTACTTC. Translation gives CSVRLHQETQYF.